The 27 T cell receptor beta chains reported below all come from one sample, sequenced in a study of T cells after yellow fever vaccination. One entry per CDR3 protein, called by TCRdb with MiXCR from the 5' RACE reads. The sample shows over 130,000 distinct CDR3 sequences, 7.7% of them seen only once. This specimen was CD4+ T cells sorted from PBMCs, taken 5 days after the yellow fever booster vaccination. The receptors were sampled from a man in his thirties or forties who received the YFV17D yellow fever vaccine.

In its sample, this clonotype was seen many times. The genes are TRBV7-2 and TRBJ1-5, with D possibly TRBD1 on 5 matching bases. V shed 4 bases and J shed 5 bases, with 9 bases lying between them. The germline gives CDR1 SGHTA, CDR2 FQGNSA. This CDR3 has 13 residues. CDR3 protein: CASSYGADQPQHF. The CDR3 DNA reads as TGTGCCAGCAGCTACGGGGCCGATCAGCCCCAGCATTTT.

This clonotype occurred many times. The rearrangement joins TRBV9 to TRBJ2-2; no reliable D call. Germline CDR1 is SGDLS and CDR2 is YYNGEE. V gave up 2 bases and J gave up 8 bases, with 7 bases separating them. The CDR3 length is 12 residues. CDR3 sequence (DNA): TGTGCCAGCAGCGTGCTTAGAGGGGAGCTGTTTTTT. Amino acid sequence: CASSVLRGELFF.

There are a few counts of this clonotype. The V and J genes are TRBV7-9 and TRBJ1-1; weak D call: TRBD1 (5 bases). The CDR3 runs to 15 residues. Germline CDR1 is SEHNR and CDR2 is FQNEAQ (reference sequence). V gave up 0 bases and J gave up 8 bases, with 16 bases separating them. In DNA, the CDR3 is TGTGCCAGCAGCTTAGCAGCAGGGTTTGCCAACGAAGCTTTCTTT. Protein: CASSLAAGFANEAFF.

The chain carries TRBV7-2 and TRBJ2-1, with unresolved D. The CDR3 runs 15 residues. Germline CDR1 is SGHTA and CDR2 is FQGNSA. V lost 0 bases to trimming and J lost 0 bases, with 6 bases between them. The CDR3 nucleotides read TGTGCCAGCAGCTTAGCCGCGGCCTCCTACAATGAGCAGTTCTTC. This codes for CASSLAAASYNEQFF. Looking up the rest from reference TRBV7-2 and TRBJ2-1 gives the full variable domain: GAGVSQSPSNKVTEKGKDVELRCDPISGHTALYWYRQSLGQGLEFLIYFQGNSAPDKSGLPSDRFSAERTGGSVSTLTIQRTQQEDSAVYLCASSLAAASYNEQFFGPGTRLTVL.

This clonotype came up many times. The chain recombines TRBV18 with TRBJ2-2; either TRBD1 or TRBD2 may fit D (5 bases each). The length of the CDR3 is 15 residues. CDR1 KGHSH and CDR2 LQKENI come from the germline V gene. V dropped 0 bases and J dropped 4 bases, with 9 bases sitting between them. The CDR3 loop reads CASSPPTGTTGELFF. In nucleotides, the CDR3 is TGTGCCAGCTCACCACCGACGGGGACCACCGGGGAGCTGTTTTTT.

This clonotype was counted at least ten times. The chain joins TRBV7-9 to TRBJ2-7, with 8 bases aligning to TRBD1. Germline V gives CDR1 SEHNR, CDR2 FQNEAQ (reference sequence). The CDR3 loop spans 15 amino acids. Trimming at V came to 0 bases and at J to 6 bases, leaving 7 bases not matched to a gene. CDR3 region: CASSLAWTGLSEQYF. CDR3 in DNA: TGTGCCAGCAGCTTAGCGTGGACAGGGTTAAGCGAGCAGTACTTC.

This clonotype was found many times. CDR3 amino acids: CASSWTSSTDTQYF. CDR3 nucleotides: TGTGCCAGCTCCTGGACTTCTAGCACAGATACGCAGTATTTT. The V call is TRBV7-2, the J call TRBJ2-3, with TRBD2 as a possible D gene (5 bases). V lost 8 bases, J lost 0 bases, and 12 bases lay in between. Germline-derived CDR1 and CDR2 are SGHTA and FQGNSA. This CDR3 has 14 residues.

This clonotype showed up many times. This sequence joins TRBV6-1 and TRBJ2-1; no clear D gene. Germline values: CDR1 MNHNS, CDR2 SASEGT. The V and J ends lost 5 bases and 0 bases respectively, with 11 bases between them. The CDR3 runs 15 residues. The CDR3 loop is CASSLVSPSYNEQFF. The CDR3 nucleotides read TGTGCCAGCAGTCTAGTATCCCCCTCCTACAATGAGCAGTTCTTC.

This clonotype was observed many times. This chain links TRBV7-2 with TRBJ2-1, with D perhaps TRBD2 (5 bases). This CDR3 region has 14 residues. Trimming cost V 6 bases and J 0 bases, with 9 bases left between them. Germline V gives CDR1 SGHTA, CDR2 FQGNSA. The chain's CDR3 is CASRFSASYNEQFF. DNA for the CDR3: TGTGCCAGCAGATTTAGCGCCTCCTACAATGAGCAGTTCTTC.

This clonotype was detected ten times or more. The CDR3 protein is CASSSLSGPGNEQFF. The CDR3 DNA sequence: TGTGCCAGCAGTTCCCTTAGCGGGCCAGGGAATGAGCAGTTCTTC. J is TRBJ2-1 and V is TRBV12-3 or TRBV12-4; 7 nucleotides align to TRBD2. CDR3 length equals 15 residues. Trimming cost V 4 bases and J 7 bases; bases outside gene matches: 10.

The CDR3 sequence is CASSPSGSGYNEQFF. The CDR3 DNA follows: TGCGCCAGCAGCCCCAGCGGGAGTGGCTACAATGAGCAGTTCTTC. The chain combines TRBV5-1 with TRBJ2-1, with TRBD2 identical over 8 bases. The CDR3 runs 15 residues. The V and J ends lost 4 bases and 3 bases, in that order; junction bases with no gene match: 6. Germline V gives CDR1 SGHRS, CDR2 YFSETQ.

This clonotype was seen ten or more times. V usage is TRBV11-1 and J usage is TRBJ2-7, with 8 bases aligning to TRBD1. After removal of 1 base from V and 0 bases from J, the junction contained 17 bases not matched to a gene. The CDR3 has 20 residues. The germline CDR1 and CDR2 sequences are SGHAT and FQDESV (reference sequence). In nucleotides, the CDR3 is TGTGCCAGCAGCTTAGTACAGTGGGGCTCCCGGGACAGGAGCTCCTACGAGCAGTACTTC. Residues: CASSLVQWGSRDRSSYEQYF.

This clonotype was seen repeatedly, ten times or more. V and J are TRBV5-1 and TRBJ1-5; D ambiguous. The CDR3 extends over 12 amino acids. The germline V gene encodes CDR1 SGHRS and CDR2 YFSETQ. The V end lost 4 bases, the J end lost 9 bases, and 11 bases lay between the germline ends. CDR3 amino acids: CASSRGSGPQHF. In DNA, the CDR3 is TGCGCCAGCAGCCGAGGGTCAGGGCCCCAGCATTTT.

This clonotype has a count of ten or more. The chain combines TRBV7-9 with TRBJ2-3; 12 bases are a match to TRBD1. Looked up from germline, CDR1 is SEHNR and CDR2 is FQNEAQ (reference sequence). This CDR3 is 16 amino acids long. The ends lost 1 base at V and 4 bases at J; junction bases unmatched: 3. The CDR3 DNA reads as TGTGCCAGCAGCTTAGGCGGGACAGGGGGCCCAGATACGCAGTATTTT. This codes for CASSLGGTGGPDTQYF. Full variable domain (missing parts from reference TRBV7-9 and TRBJ2-3): DTGVSQNPRHKITKRGQNVTFRCDPISEHNRLYWYRQTLGQGPEFLTYFQNEAQLEKSRLLSDRFSAERPKGSFSTLEIQRTEQGDSAMYLCASSLGGTGGPDTQYFGPGTRLTVL.

This clonotype was observed a handful of times. The chain has TRBV10-3 and TRBJ1-5, with D uncertain. V lost 3 bases, J lost 2 bases, and 11 bases lay in between. The CDR3 covers 15 residues. CDR1 and CDR2 from the germline V gene are ENHRY and SYGVKD. The CDR3 region has the DNA TGTGCCATCAGTGACAGCCGGCACCGCAATCAGCCCCAGCATTTT. It encodes CAISDSRHRNQPQHF.

The table lists this clonotype with many counts. The chain couples TRBV10-2 to TRBJ2-7; a weak D match, TRBD2 (5 bases). The CDR3 has 12 amino acids. The germline gives CDR1 WSHSY, CDR2 SAAADI. V was clipped by 3 bases and J by 8 bases, with 11 bases between them. As DNA, the CDR3 is TGCGCCAGCAGTGATCTAGCATTGCAGCAGTACTTC. Translated: CASSDLALQQYF.

This clonotype was seen repeatedly, ten times or more. The J gene is TRBJ2-7, the V gene TRBV6-5; 11 bases map to TRBD2. V lost 5 bases, J lost 4 bases, and 10 bases stayed unmatched. CDR1 MNHEY and CDR2 SVGAGI come from the germline V gene. CDR3 length equals 16 residues. CDR3 bases: TGTGCCAGCAGTAGGAGTACTAGCGGGAGAGGATACGAGCAGTACTTC. Its protein product is CASSRSTSGRGYEQYF.

The gene calls are TRBV7-6 and TRBJ2-3; unclear D gene. V was trimmed by 9 bases and J by 0 bases, leaving 10 bases between them. There are 13 residues in the CDR3. The germline gives CDR1 SGHVS, CDR2 FNYEAQ. The CDR3 nucleotides are TGTGCCAGTATGCTCTCTAGCACAGATACGCAGTATTTT. This gives the protein CASMLSSTDTQYF.

This clonotype was seen at least ten times. This rearrangement joins TRBV6-2 or TRBV6-3 to TRBJ2-3, with 7 bases fitting TRBD2. V lost 4 bases, J lost 0 bases, and 7 bases stayed unmatched. Germline-derived CDR1 and CDR2 are MNHEY and SVGEGT. The CDR3 has 16 amino acids. The CDR3 reads CASSFSLAASTDTQYF. For the CDR3, the DNA is TGTGCCAGCAGTTTTTCCCTAGCGGCTAGCACAGATACGCAGTATTTT.

The V call is TRBV7-2, the J call TRBJ1-5, with a tentative D call TRBD1 (5 bases). The CDR3 has 13 residues. Germline V gene sequence: CDR1 SGHTA, CDR2 FQGNSA. The germline V and J ends were trimmed by 5 bases and 3 bases, with 8 bases remaining between them. CDR3 bases: TGTGCCAGCAGCCGACAGTACAATCAGCCCCAGCATTTT. It is translated as CASSRQYNQPQHF.

In this sample, this clonotype turned up many times. The genes are TRBV5-1 and TRBJ2-2; TRBD2 might be the D (5 bases). CDR1 is SGHRS, CDR2 YFSETQ, per germline. This CDR3 has 15 residues. The V and J ends lost 2 bases and 5 bases respectively, with 13 bases between them. The CDR3 region has the DNA TGCGCCAGCAGCTTAGAACCCTCGGGGACCGGGGAGCTGTTTTTT. This translates into CASSLEPSGTGELFF.

This clonotype has a handful of counts. The rearrangement links TRBV5-1 to TRBJ2-7; 9 nucleotides agree with TRBD2. CDR1 is SGHRS, CDR2 YFSETQ, per germline. This CDR3 is built from 14 residues. V was pared by 0 bases and J by 2 bases, with 0 bases of the junction left unmatched. The CDR3 DNA follows: TGCGCCAGCAGCTTGGTAGCGGGGGCCTACGAGCAGTACTTC. Residues: CASSLVAGAYEQYF.

There are a few counts of this clonotype. This chain connects TRBV5-1 to TRBJ2-7; 9 bases map to TRBD1. The CDR3 spans 14 residues. Per germline, CDR1 SGHRS and CDR2 YFSETQ. V shed 4 bases, J shed 5 bases, and the junction held 7 bases outside the gene matches. The CDR3 nucleotides are TGCGCCAGCAGCCTGTGGACAGGGGTCAACGAGCAGTACTTC. Protein product: CASSLWTGVNEQYF.

This clonotype showed up many times. V gene TRBV3-1 combines with J gene TRBJ2-7; D unclear. There are 14 residues in the CDR3. Germline V gives CDR1 LGHDT, CDR2 YNNKEL (reference sequence). V was clipped by 0 bases and J by 6 bases, with 12 bases between them. This CDR3 is CASSQDQASREQYF. The CDR3 DNA follows: TGTGCCAGCAGCCAAGATCAGGCTAGTCGCGAGCAGTACTTC.

The chain couples TRBV7-2 to TRBJ1-2; D might be TRBD1 (5 bases). The CDR3 is 17 residues long. The ends were cut back, 1 base at V and 0 bases at J, with 15 bases in the middle. Germline V gene data show CDR1 as SGHTA and CDR2 as FQGNSA. The CDR3 DNA reads TGTGCCAGCAGCTTAGGGGGAGCGGGGCGAGCTAACTATGGCTACACCTTC. Translated: CASSLGGAGRANYGYTF. Full variable domain (missing parts from reference TRBV7-2 and TRBJ1-2): GAGVSQSPSNKVTEKGKDVELRCDPISGHTALYWYRQSLGQGLEFLIYFQGNSAPDKSGLPSDRFSAERTGGSVSTLTIQRTQQEDSAVYLCASSLGGAGRANYGYTFGSGTRLTVV.

This clonotype showed up many times. V is TRBV5-1 and J is TRBJ2-5; D is unresolved. The CDR3 runs to 16 residues. Trimming removed 0 bases from V and 4 bases from J, with 16 bases in between. Per germline, CDR1 SGHRS and CDR2 YFSETQ. CDR3 in DNA: TGCGCCAGCAGCTTGGCCGGGTATTTACGGCCAGAGACCCAGTACTTC. The encoded protein is CASSLAGYLRPETQYF.

The genes are TRBV15 and TRBJ2-1; D call uncertain. V was cut by 0 bases and J by 7 bases, with 10 bases left in between. Germline assignment: CDR1 LNHNV and CDR2 YYDKDF (reference sequence). This CDR3 comprises 14 residues. CDR3 sequence: CATSRDLMRNEQFF. The CDR3 coding sequence is TGTGCCACCAGCAGAGATCTTATGAGGAATGAGCAGTTCTTC.